This record covers a single TCR beta chain. What it recognizes is unknown. Trimming removed 0 bases from V and 4 bases from J, with 16 bases in between. CDR3 size: 16 residues. CDR1 and CDR2 from the germline V gene are ENHRY and SYGVKD. These data are taken from a study of T cells in Graves' hyperthyroidism and ophthalmopathy. General study findings and limits: A model built on 13 V-J features separated ophthalmopathy from stable hyperthyroidism.

Amplified TCR beta CDR3 regions derived from RNA transcripts. TCR CDR3 underwent first-round RT-PCR with the HTBI primer set. One entry per CDR3 protein results from TCRdb running MiXCR on the multiplex PCR reads. Of a few hundred thousand distinct CDR3 sequences in the sample, around a sixth were seen once. Graves' hyperthyroidism was deemed stable absent ophthalmopathy progression within 18 months. The V call is TRBV10-3, the J call TRBJ2-7; a possible D gene is TRBD2 (6 bases). This clonotype originated in a woman in her twenties or thirties with Graves' hyperthyroidism. Sequencing was performed on blood. CDR3 amino acids: CAISESPGAGSYEQYF. As DNA, the CDR3 is TGTGCCATCAGTGAGTCTCCCGGGGCGGGATCATACGAGCAGTACTTC.